This T cell receptor beta chain emerged from a study of blood T cell repertoires in COVID-19. The wider study: Samples representing acute and convalescent COVID-19 were sourced from the United States, Italy and Spain. T cells, B-cell-depleted T cells, or PBMCs provided the cDNA or gDNA that served as material.

Germline loops: CDR1 LNHDA, CDR2 SQIVND (reference sequence). The CDR3 spans 14 residues. Trimming removed 6 bases from V and 5 bases from J, with 16 bases in between. Methods used by the authors: Amplification with reference gene primers provided the estimates of nucleated cell counts. The table came from immunoSEQ multiplex PCR; TCRdb's copy has only in-frame clones and leaves some out. For V, J and clone size, that table is used; D and trimming come from the DNA. The profile shows 60,000 to 75,000 clones, roughly 71% of them singletons. The sequence came from a woman aged 50 to 65 with active or convalescent COVID-19. The sequencing input was peripheral blood. The chain has TRBV19 and TRBJ1-1; a possible D gene is TRBD1 (6 bases). CDR3 nucleotides: TGTGCCAGTAGGAACAGGGTTGGGAAGACTGAAGCTTTCTTT. This sequence encodes CASRNRVGKTEAFF.